These 6 T cell receptor beta chains were sequenced from one sample in a study of a mutant IDH1 vaccine in newly diagnosed glioma. The data were produced by immunoSEQ multiplex PCR, yet TCRdb's version contains in-frame clones alone and is incomplete. The table lists around 130,000 clones, around three quarters of them singletons. The sample's time point: week 11, during vaccination. One vaccine dose held 300 ug of mutant IDH1 20-mer peptide and came with topical imiquimod. The antigens these receptors bind are not known. Sequencing used PBMCs, obtained from a glioma patient whose treatment included an IDH1 peptide vaccine. All receptors come from a man in his forties with glioma.

The chain joins TRBV15 to TRBJ2-2; tentatively, D is TRBD2 (6 bases). Trimming stripped 3 bases from V and 6 bases from J, with 14 bases between. CDR3 size: 15 residues. CDR1 is LNHNV and CDR2 is YYDKDF in the germline V gene (reference sequence). This CDR3 is CATSSDHPGAGELFF. DNA for the CDR3: TGTGCCACCAGCAGTGACCACCCGGGGGCCGGGGAGCTGTTTTTT.

The CDR3 bases are TGTGCCAGCAGTAGGGAAGGGGGGAGGGACACTGAAGCTTTCTTT. This translates into CASSREGGRDTEAFF. The V call is TRBV6-5, the J call TRBJ1-1; D might be TRBD1 (6 bases). Germline CDR1 is MNHEY and CDR2 is SVGAGI. The CDR3 contains 15 residues. The V gene lost 5 bases and the J gene lost 3 bases, with 16 bases spanning the gap.

The chain is built from TRBV27 and TRBJ1-5; 10 bases are shared with TRBD1. The CDR3 has 12 amino acids. CDR1 and CDR2 (germline): MNHEY, SMNVEV (reference sequence). Trimming at V came to 9 bases and at J to 7 bases, leaving 3 bases not matched to a gene. CDR3 in amino acids: CASGTGVQPQHF. Here the CDR3 DNA reads TGTGCCAGTGGGACAGGGGTCCAGCCCCAGCATTTT.

The chain is built from TRBV4-1 and TRBJ2-7, with D perhaps matching TRBD1 (6 bases). This CDR3 spans 16 amino acids. CDR1 is MGHRA, CDR2 YSYEKL, per germline. Trimming stripped 0 bases from V and 2 bases from J, with 14 bases between. DNA of the CDR3: TGCGCCAGCAGCCAAGATTTAAGAACAGGGACCTACGAGCAGTACTTC. As protein: CASSQDLRTGTYEQYF.

The chain is built from TRBV5-1 and TRBJ2-5; a possible D gene is TRBD2 (5 bases). Between the trimmed V and J ends, which lost 6 bases and 2 bases, there was a span of 11 bases. Germline V lookup: CDR1 SGHRS, CDR2 YFSETQ. CDR3 length: 13 amino acids. CDR3 sequence reads: CASTRTRQETQYF. The CDR3 region has the DNA TGCGCCAGCACCAGGACTCGGCAAGAGACCCAGTACTTC.

V is TRBV6-1 and J is TRBJ2-1; D assignment may be TRBD1 or TRBD2 (7 bases each). The CDR3 covers 16 residues. Germline CDR1 and CDR2: MNHNS and SASEGT. The ends were cut back, 4 bases at V and 7 bases at J, with 20 bases in the middle. CDR3 amino acids: CASSATGAGVANEQFF. In nucleotides, the CDR3 is TGTGCCAGCAGTGCTACAGGGGCGGGGGTAGCAAATGAGCAGTTCTTC.